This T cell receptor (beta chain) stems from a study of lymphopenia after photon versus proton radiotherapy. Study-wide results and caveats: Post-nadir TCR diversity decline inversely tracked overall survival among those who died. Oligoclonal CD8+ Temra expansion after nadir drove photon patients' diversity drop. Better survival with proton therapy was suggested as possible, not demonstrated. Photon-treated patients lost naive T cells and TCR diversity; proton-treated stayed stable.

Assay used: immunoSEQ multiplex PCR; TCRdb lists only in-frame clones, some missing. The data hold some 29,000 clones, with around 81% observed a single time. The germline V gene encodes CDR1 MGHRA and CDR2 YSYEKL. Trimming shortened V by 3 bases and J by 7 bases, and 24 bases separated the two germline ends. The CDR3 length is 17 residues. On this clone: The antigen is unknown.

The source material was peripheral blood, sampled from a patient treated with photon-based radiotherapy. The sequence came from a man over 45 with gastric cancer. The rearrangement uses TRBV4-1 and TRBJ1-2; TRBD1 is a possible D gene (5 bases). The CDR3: CASSQEIDSTLSGGYTF. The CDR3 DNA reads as TGCGCCAGCAGCCAGGAAATTGACAGTACCCTCTCTGGTGGCTACACCTTC.